The following is a T cell receptor beta chain sequence with its context. Its matching antigen is unknown. Generated by immunoSEQ multiplex PCR, the TCRdb table keeps only in-frame clones and is missing some. The top ten hold 9.5% to 11% of the sample, which has 65,000 to 95,000 clones, 80% to 95% seen once. The germline V and J ends were trimmed by 3 bases and 4 bases, with 13 bases remaining between them. The CDR3 is 14 residues long. Germline V CDR1 and CDR2: LNHDA, SQIVND (reference sequence). These data are taken from a study of OX40 agonist ivuxolimab in advanced cancers. As for the study in general: The dose of intravenous ivuxolimab that patients received every 2 weeks ranged from 0.01 to 10 mg/kg. In three patients, partial responses were observed, one with hepatocellular carcinoma and two with cutaneous melanoma.

Whole-study results and caveats: Relative to CD4+, CD8+ T cells held more expanded clones on average.

The clonotype originates from an adult with an advanced solid tumor such as melanoma, head and neck, liver or kidney cancer. The V gene is TRBV19, the J gene TRBJ2-7; tentatively, D is TRBD1 (6 bases). The source was CD4+ or CD8+ T cells sorted from blood, collected in a trial of the OX40 agonist ivuxolimab. DNA for the CDR3: TGTGCCAGTAGTATTTCGGGTCAGGGGTACGAGCAGTACTTC. Protein sequence: CASSISGQGYEQYF.